The rows below give T cell receptor beta chains drawn from one sample of a study of OX40 agonist ivuxolimab in advanced cancers. Clones were read by immunoSEQ multiplex PCR, and TCRdb kept only the in-frame ones, dropping some. Of about 88,000 clones detected, around 87% appear once; the ten largest clones hold around 1.5%. Sequencing was performed on CD4+ or CD8+ T cells sorted from blood, taken in a trial of the OX40 agonist ivuxolimab. The receptors originated from an adult with an advanced solid tumor such as melanoma, head and neck, liver or kidney cancer. The CDR3 runs from the conserved cysteine through the conserved F or W. D genes are given only for firm matches.

J	V	D	CDR3	DNA
TRBJ1-4	TRBV29-1	TRBD1	CSVSTTGWGEKLFF	TGCAGCGTTTCAACGACAGGGTGGGGCGAAAAACTGTTTTTT
TRBJ1-6	TRBV6-5	NA	CASKNEGRNNSPLHF	TGTGCCAGCAAAAACGAGGGGAGAAATAATTCACCCCTCCACTTT
TRBJ2-1	TRBV18	NA	CASSMTREQGTYNEQFF	TGTGCCAGCTCAATGACGCGGGAACAGGGAACCTACAATGAGCAGTTCTTC
TRBJ2-3	TRBV29-1	TRBD1	CSVDLSVRGQGNTDTQYF	TGCAGCGTTGATTTATCCGTCCGTGGACAGGGGAACACAGATACGCAGTATTTT
TRBJ2-1	TRBV20-1	NA	CSASGTDEQFF	TGCAGTGCTAGCGGGACCGATGAGCAGTTCTTC
TRBJ2-2	TRBV5-4	NA	CASSVRQGGAGELFF	TGTGCCAGCAGCGTACGACAGGGAGGCGCCGGGGAGCTGTTTTTT
TRBJ2-5	TRBV5-1	NA	CASSLDWGGQETQYF	TGCGCCAGCAGCTTGGATTGGGGAGGTCAAGAGACCCAGTACTTC
TRBJ2-5	TRBV6-1	NA	CASSATGTQETQYF	TGTGCCAGCAGCGCCACAGGGACCCAAGAGACCCAGTACTTC
TRBJ1-1	TRBV6-1	NA	CASSEPGQGTEAFF	TGTGCCAGCAGTGAACCAGGGCAGGGCACTGAAGCTTTCTTT
TRBJ2-1	TRBV6-1	TRBD2	CASTLEGLAYNEQFF	TGTGCCAGCACCCTGGAGGGACTAGCGTACAATGAGCAGTTCTTC
TRBJ2-5	TRBV21-1	NA	CASSRASGRVMETQYF	TGTGCCAGCAGCAGGGCTAGCGGGAGAGTGATGGAGACCCAGTACTTC
TRBJ1-2	TRBV7-9	NA	CASSLLSSGAYGYTF	TGTGCCAGCAGCTTATTATCGTCCGGGGCCTATGGCTACACCTTC
TRBJ1-1	TRBV5-4	TRBD1	CASSTPGGTGRMNTEAFF	TGTGCCAGCAGCACCCCGGGGGGGACAGGGAGAATGAACACTGAAGCTTTCTTT
TRBJ2-5	TRBV6-1	NA	CASSEARGFGGTQYF	TGTGCCAGCAGTGAAGCAAGGGGGTTTGGGGGGACCCAGTACTTC
TRBJ2-7	TRBV10-2	NA	CASSETEQYF	TGCGCCAGCAGTGAGACCGAGCAGTACTTC
TRBJ2-3	TRBV5-6	TRBD2	CASSTTSGRGDTQYF	TGTGCCAGCAGCACGACTAGCGGGAGAGGAGATACGCAGTATTTT
TRBJ2-7	TRBV6-5	NA	CASSLGRGIDEQYF	TGTGCCAGCAGTCTCGGACGGGGGATCGACGAGCAGTACTTC
TRBJ1-2	TRBV27	NA	CASSPYLVNYGYTF	TGTGCCAGCAGTCCTTACCTGGTTAACTATGGCTACACCTTC
TRBJ2-2	TRBV12-5	TRBD1	CASGPRQGKSGELFF	TGTGCTAGTGGTCCACGACAGGGTAAGAGCGGGGAGCTGTTTTTT
TRBJ2-1	TRBV5-4	TRBD2	CASSSGTSSYNEQFF	TGTGCCAGCAGCTCCGGGACTAGCAGCTACAATGAGCAGTTCTTC